Below, one T cell receptor (beta chain) is given with its context. Its antigen is currently unknown. This table comes from immunoSEQ multiplex PCR, and its TCRdb copy is limited to in-frame clones, with some not included. The data hold more than 85,000 clones, with 82% observed a single time. This CDR3 is built from 14 residues. CDR1 and CDR2 from the germline V gene are SGHDN and FVKESK. V was cut by 4 bases and J by 2 bases, with 11 bases left in between. Every patient had mismatch repair deficiency by PCR or immunohistochemistry. The data stem from a study of PD-1 blockade in mismatch repair-deficient tumors. About the research overall: Patients had approximately 11 mismatch repair-deficient cancer types, all previously treated and progressing. Regarding the study as a whole: Rapid post-treatment expansion, then contraction, generally preceding radiologic response, marked tumor-resident clones.

The material sequenced was peripheral blood, taken roughly 36 weeks after starting pembrolizumab. The V call is TRBV14, the J call TRBJ1-1; D not resolved. This clonotype originated in an adult with mismatch repair-deficient cancer. CDR3 sequence (DNA): TGTGCCAGCAGCCGTTGGACGGGCAACACTGAAGCTTTCTTT. It codes for CASSRWTGNTEAFF.